This entry concerns a single T cell receptor (beta chain). What it binds is not known. The sample belongs to a study of early T cells in non-severe SARS-CoV-2 infection. Study summary: Sequencing was performed on bulk RNA from unsorted whole blood, leaving chains unpaired. Study-level points and caveats: In VDJdb matching, anti-spike CD8 responses were favored while private and CD4 specificities went missing.

Each single cDNA molecule received a unique molecular identifier. One entry per CDR3 protein, called by TCRdb with MiXCR from the 5' RACE reads. The data hold 71,000 or so distinct CDR3 sequences, with approximately 13% observed a single time. CDR1 and CDR2 from the germline V gene are KGHDR and SFDVKD. Between the trimmed V and J ends, which lost 0 bases and 2 bases, there was a span of 10 bases. CDR3 length equals 16 residues. The chain couples TRBV24-1 to TRBJ1-5, with no clear D. Specimen: whole blood. The origin of this receptor is an adult who was a healthcare worker with PCR-confirmed SARS-CoV-2 infection or an uninfected control (not recorded which). CDR3 nucleotides: TGTGCCACCAGTGATTTGCAGGACCCGTGCAATCAGCCCCAGCATTTT. Amino acid sequence: CATSDLQDPCNQPQHF.